The entry that follows covers one T cell receptor (beta chain) sequence. The data stem from a study of blood T cell repertoires in COVID-19. Across the study: Whether acute or convalescent, the COVID-19 samples came from the United States, Italy and Spain. T cells, B-cell-depleted T cells, or PBMCs provided the cDNA or gDNA that served as material.

Germline CDR1 SEHNR, CDR2 FQNEAQ (reference sequence). The J segment lost 4 bases and the V segment lost 5 bases, leaving 6 bases of the junction unmatched. The CDR3 has 14 amino acids. Methods used by the authors: Scientists estimated how many nucleated cells there were by amplifying reference gene primers. Sequenced by immunoSEQ multiplex PCR; TCRdb stores in-frame clones only, minus some. V and J calls and clone size follow that table, whereas D and trimming were derived from the DNA. The sample lists approximately 240,000 clones; more than 60% were seen once. This chain uses TRBV7-9 with TRBJ2-7; 9 bases are shared with TRBD1. This clonotype was sampled from a woman aged 40 to 50 with active or convalescent COVID-19. The specimen was peripheral blood. DNA for the CDR3: TGTGCCAGCAGCCAAGGACAGGGGAGTTACGAGCAGTACTTC. Residues: CASSQGQGSYEQYF.